This is a list of T cell receptor beta chains from one sample in a study of early T cells in non-severe SARS-CoV-2 infection. TCRdb passed the 5' RACE reads through MiXCR, listing each CDR3 protein once. The sample shows 85,000 to 95,000 distinct CDR3 sequences, roughly 17% of them seen only once. The source was whole blood, collected at baseline. These receptors were taken from an adult who was a healthcare worker with PCR-confirmed SARS-CoV-2 infection or an uninfected control (not recorded which). CDR3s include the opening cysteine and the closing phenylalanine or tryptophan. The D gene is left open where the match is weak. Only part of the rows carry a size: once, few, many, or a class if the clone is expanded.

d_gene	abundance	j_gene	v_gene	CDR3nt	CDR3aa
TRBD2	NA	TRBJ2-7	TRBV9	TGTGCCAGCAGCCCCCAGCCTCTAGCGGGAGCTGGAGAGCAGTACTTC	CASSPQPLAGAGEQYF
NA	many	TRBJ2-1	TRBV27	TGTGCCAGCCCGGGGGTAATCGAGCAGTTCTTC	CASPGVIEQFF
NA	few	TRBJ1-1	TRBV6-2/TRBV6-3	TGTGCCAGCACTTCCTACTCGGTCCTGAACACTGAAGCTTTCTTT	CASTSYSVLNTEAFF
NA	many	TRBJ1-6	TRBV11-2	TGTGCCAGCAGCTTAGACCCAGGCCGTAATTCACCCCTCCACTTT	CASSLDPGRNSPLHF
NA	NA	TRBJ2-7	TRBV27	TGTGCCAGCAGGGTTTTCGGCGAGCAGTACTTC	CASRVFGEQYF
NA	NA	TRBJ2-3	TRBV5-1	TGCGCCAGCAGCTTGGGACAGGGAGGAGATACGCAGTATTTT	CASSLGQGGDTQYF
TRBD2	many	TRBJ2-5	TRBV3-1	TGTGCCAGCAGCCAAGGGATAGCGGGAGGCCCAGAGACCCAGTACTTC	CASSQGIAGGPETQYF
TRBD1	few	TRBJ1-2	TRBV19	TGTGCCGCCACCGACAGGGCCCTTGGCTATGGCTACACCTTC	CAATDRALGYGYTF
TRBD1	few	TRBJ2-2	TRBV12-3/TRBV12-4	TGTGCCAGCATCCCGGGACAGGGTTTGACCGGGGAGCTGTTTTTT	CASIPGQGLTGELFF
TRBD1	NA	TRBJ2-3	TRBV5-1	TGCGCCAGCAGGAACCGGGACAGGGGCACAGATACGCAGTATTTT	CASRNRDRGTDTQYF
NA	few	TRBJ1-1	TRBV5-1	TGCGCCAGCAGCCCTGAGGGGATCGAGGGTGAAGCTTTCTTT	CASSPEGIEGEAFF
TRBD2	few	TRBJ2-1	TRBV9	TGTGCCAGCAGCGTCGACGGGCTAGCGGGAGGTTACTACAATGAGCAGTTCTTC	CASSVDGLAGGYYNEQFF
TRBD2	few	TRBJ2-3	TRBV10-1	TGCGCCAGCAGTCCTCGGGACGGGGGACTAGCGGGAGTATTAGATACGCAGTATTTT	CASSPRDGGLAGVLDTQYF
TRBD1	many	TRBJ1-4	TRBV12-3/TRBV12-4	TGTGCCAGCACCACATCGGGGACAGGAAATGAAAAACTGTTTTTT	CASTTSGTGNEKLFF
NA	few	TRBJ2-1	TRBV6-6	TGTGCCAGCAGTTTTTCTAGACCTAATGCCGATGAGCAGTTCTTC	CASSFSRPNADEQFF
NA	many	TRBJ1-2	TRBV18	TGTGCCAGCTCACCACGGGGACAAGCTAACTATGGCTACACCTTC	CASSPRGQANYGYTF
NA	NA	TRBJ2-3	TRBV7-9	TGTGCCAGCAGCTTACTGTATCGCGGCACAGATACGCAGTATTTT	CASSLLYRGTDTQYF